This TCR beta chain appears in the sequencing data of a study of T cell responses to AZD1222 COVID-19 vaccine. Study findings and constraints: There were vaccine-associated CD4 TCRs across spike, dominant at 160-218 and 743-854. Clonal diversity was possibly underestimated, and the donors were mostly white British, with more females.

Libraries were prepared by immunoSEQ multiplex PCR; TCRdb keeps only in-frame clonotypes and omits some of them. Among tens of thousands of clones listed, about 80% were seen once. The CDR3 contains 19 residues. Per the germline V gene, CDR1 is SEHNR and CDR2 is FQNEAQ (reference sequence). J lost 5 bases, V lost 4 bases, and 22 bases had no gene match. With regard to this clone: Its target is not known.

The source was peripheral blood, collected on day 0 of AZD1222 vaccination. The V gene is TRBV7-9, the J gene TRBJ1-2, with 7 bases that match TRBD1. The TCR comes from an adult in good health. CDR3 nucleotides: TGTGCCAGCAGCTCCCCCTACACAGACCGAGGGGGCATGGGATATGGCTACACCTTC. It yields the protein CASSSPYTDRGGMGYGYTF.